These 7 T cell receptor beta chains share one sample of origin, sequenced in a study of shared clonotypes between healthy human individuals. Naive-designated CD8 cells lacked CD45RO, were positively enriched for CCR7, and omitted terminally differentiated effector memory CD45RA+ cells. The repertoire was sequenced with immunoSEQ multiplex PCR; TCRdb's copy has only in-frame clones and lacks some. The sample lists about 2.2 million clones, about 93% occurring once. The sample consisted of naive CD8+ T cells from PBMCs. Receptors were obtained from a man aged 18 to 29 in good health. Some clones in this sample may be carry-over from other donors' samples.

CDR3 in amino acids: CATSRETYEQYF. CDR3 in DNA: TGTGCCACCAGCAGGGAAACCTACGAGCAGTACTTC. V and J are TRBV15 and TRBJ2-7; D remains unclear. Trimming left V 3 bases short and J 2 bases short, with 5 bases between. The length of the CDR3 is 12 residues. Germline CDR1 is LNHNV and CDR2 is YYDKDF (reference sequence).

The CDR3 here is CASNPPGRAFNEQFF. The CDR3 DNA reads as TGTGCCAGCAACCCACCCGGGAGGGCCTTCAATGAGCAGTTCTTC. J is TRBJ2-1 and V is TRBV27; 8 nucleotides agree with TRBD2. The CDR3 is 15 amino acids. The germline V gene encodes CDR1 MNHEY and CDR2 SMNVEV (reference sequence). V lost 7 bases, J lost 6 bases, and 11 bases stayed unmatched.

CDR3 in DNA: TGTGCCAGTAGGGCGGGGTACGATACGCAGTATTTT. Amino acid sequence: CASRAGYDTQYF. The genes are TRBV19 and TRBJ2-3, with D maybe TRBD2 (6 bases). The V end lost 6 bases, the J end lost 6 bases, and 10 bases lay between the germline ends. The CDR3 totals 12 residues. Germline-derived CDR1 and CDR2 are LNHDA and SQIVND (reference sequence).

The V call is TRBV19, the J call TRBJ2-5, with TRBD2 matching over 10 bases. Germline CDR1 and CDR2: LNHDA and SQIVND (reference sequence). The CDR3 consists of 14 residues. CDR3 DNA: TGTGCTACCAGCGGGAGGGCCTTTCAAGAGACCCAGTACTTC. Encoded protein: CATSGRAFQETQYF.

The J gene is TRBJ2-7, the V gene TRBV4-1; D might be TRBD2 (6 bases). The CDR3 consists of 15 residues. V lost 4 bases and J 3 bases, leaving 16 bases between the germline ends. CDR1 is MGHRA, CDR2 YSYEKL, per germline. The CDR3 region is CASSRVAEGVYEQYF. CDR3 nucleotide sequence: TGCGCCAGCAGCCGCGTGGCGGAGGGCGTCTACGAGCAGTACTTC.

The sample holds one count of this clone. This rearrangement joins TRBV27 to TRBJ1-2; the D is unclear. Per the germline V gene, CDR1 is MNHEY and CDR2 is SMNVEV (reference sequence). This CDR3 is built from 12 residues. Trimming took off 6 bases at V and 3 bases at J, with 8 bases between the two ends. CDR3 in amino acids: CASSGLDYGYTF. The CDR3 DNA follows: TGTGCCAGCAGCGGACTGGACTATGGCTACACCTTC.

V and J are TRBV5-4 and TRBJ2-7; 13 bases fit TRBD2. CDR1 SGHNT and CDR2 YYREEE come from the germline V gene (reference sequence). The CDR3 runs to 15 residues. After removal of 4 bases from V and 7 bases from J, the junction contained 8 bases not matched to a gene. In nucleotides, the CDR3 is TGTGCCAGCAGCGGAGGGACTAGCGGGATCTTTGAGCAGTACTTC. It encodes CASSGGTSGIFEQYF.